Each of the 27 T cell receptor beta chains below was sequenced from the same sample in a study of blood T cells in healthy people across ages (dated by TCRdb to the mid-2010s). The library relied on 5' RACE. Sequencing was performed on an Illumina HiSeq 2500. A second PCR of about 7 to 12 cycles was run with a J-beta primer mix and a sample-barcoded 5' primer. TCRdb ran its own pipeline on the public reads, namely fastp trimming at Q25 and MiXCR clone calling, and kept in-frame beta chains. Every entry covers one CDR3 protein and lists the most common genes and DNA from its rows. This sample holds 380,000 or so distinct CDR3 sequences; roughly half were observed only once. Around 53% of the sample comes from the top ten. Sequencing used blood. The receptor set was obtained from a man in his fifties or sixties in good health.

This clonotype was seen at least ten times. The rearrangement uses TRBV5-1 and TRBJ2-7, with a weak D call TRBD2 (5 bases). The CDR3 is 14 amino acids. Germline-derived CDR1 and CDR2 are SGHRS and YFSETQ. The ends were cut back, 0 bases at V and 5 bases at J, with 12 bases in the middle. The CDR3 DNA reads TGCGCCAGCAGCTTGGGGGCTAGCAAGGACGAGCAGTACTTC. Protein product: CASSLGASKDEQYF.

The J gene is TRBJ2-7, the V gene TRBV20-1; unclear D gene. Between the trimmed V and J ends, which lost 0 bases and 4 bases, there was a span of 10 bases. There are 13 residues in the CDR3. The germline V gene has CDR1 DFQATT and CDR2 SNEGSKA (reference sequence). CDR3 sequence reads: CSARDRRMYEQYF. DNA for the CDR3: TGCAGTGCTAGAGATCGCCGGATGTACGAGCAGTACTTC.

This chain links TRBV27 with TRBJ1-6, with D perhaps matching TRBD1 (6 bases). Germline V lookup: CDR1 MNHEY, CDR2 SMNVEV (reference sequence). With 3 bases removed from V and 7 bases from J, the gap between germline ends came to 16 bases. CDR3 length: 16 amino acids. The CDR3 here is CASSFRRQGRNSPLHF. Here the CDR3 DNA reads TGTGCCAGCAGTTTTAGGCGGCAGGGGCGAAATTCACCCCTCCACTTT.

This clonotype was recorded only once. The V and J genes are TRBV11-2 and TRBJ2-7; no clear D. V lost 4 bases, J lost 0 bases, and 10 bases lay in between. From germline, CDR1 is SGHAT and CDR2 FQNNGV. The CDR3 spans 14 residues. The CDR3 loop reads CASSSTTVSYEQYF. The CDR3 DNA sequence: TGTGCCAGCAGCTCCACAACGGTCTCCTACGAGCAGTACTTC.

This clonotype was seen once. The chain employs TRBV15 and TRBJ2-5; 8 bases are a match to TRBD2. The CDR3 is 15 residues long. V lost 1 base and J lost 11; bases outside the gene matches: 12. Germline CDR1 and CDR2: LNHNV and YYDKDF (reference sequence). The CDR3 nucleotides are TGTGCCACCAGCAGAGCGGGGGGGTACGACAATGAGCAGTACTTC. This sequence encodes CATSRAGGYDNEQYF.

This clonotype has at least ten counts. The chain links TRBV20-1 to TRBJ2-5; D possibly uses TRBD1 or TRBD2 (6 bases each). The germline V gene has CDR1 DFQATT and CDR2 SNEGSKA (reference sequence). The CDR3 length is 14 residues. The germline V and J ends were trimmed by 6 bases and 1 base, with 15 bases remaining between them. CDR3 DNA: TGCAGTGCAGAGAGGGGGACTCTCCAAGAGACCCAGTACTTC. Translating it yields CSAERGTLQETQYF.

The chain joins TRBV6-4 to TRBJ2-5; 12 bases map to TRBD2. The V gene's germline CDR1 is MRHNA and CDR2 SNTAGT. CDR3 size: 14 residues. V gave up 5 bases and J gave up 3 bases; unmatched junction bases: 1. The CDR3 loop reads CASSRLAGEETQYF. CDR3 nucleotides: TGTGCCAGCAGTAGACTAGCGGGGGAAGAGACCCAGTACTTC.

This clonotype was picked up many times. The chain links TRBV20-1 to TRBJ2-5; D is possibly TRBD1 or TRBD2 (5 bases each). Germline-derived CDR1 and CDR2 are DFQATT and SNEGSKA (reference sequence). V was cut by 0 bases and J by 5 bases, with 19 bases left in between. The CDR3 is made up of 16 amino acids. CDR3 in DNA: TGCAGTGCTAGAGATTATCGGGGACCCCGATTCGAGACCCAGTACTTC. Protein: CSARDYRGPRFETQYF.

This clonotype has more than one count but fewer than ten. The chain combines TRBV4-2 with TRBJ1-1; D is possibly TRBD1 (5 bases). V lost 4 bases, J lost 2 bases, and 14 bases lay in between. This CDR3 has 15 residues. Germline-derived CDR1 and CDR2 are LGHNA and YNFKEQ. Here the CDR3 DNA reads TGTGCCAGCAGCCCCTCGGGGCCACCTAACACTGAAGCTTTCTTT. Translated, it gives CASSPSGPPNTEAFF.

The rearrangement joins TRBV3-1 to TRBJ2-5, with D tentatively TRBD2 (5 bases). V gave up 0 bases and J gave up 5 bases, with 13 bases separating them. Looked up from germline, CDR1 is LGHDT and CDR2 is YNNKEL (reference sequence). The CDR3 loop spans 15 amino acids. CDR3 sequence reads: CASSQDLARVETQYF. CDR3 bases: TGTGCCAGCAGCCAAGATCTAGCTAGGGTGGAGACCCAGTACTTC.

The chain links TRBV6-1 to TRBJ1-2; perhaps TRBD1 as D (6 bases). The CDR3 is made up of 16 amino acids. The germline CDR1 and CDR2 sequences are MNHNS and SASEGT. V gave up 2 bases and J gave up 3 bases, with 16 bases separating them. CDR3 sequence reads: CASSEKWGRGDYGYTF. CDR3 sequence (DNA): TGTGCCAGCAGTGAAAAGTGGGGCAGGGGCGACTATGGCTACACCTTC.

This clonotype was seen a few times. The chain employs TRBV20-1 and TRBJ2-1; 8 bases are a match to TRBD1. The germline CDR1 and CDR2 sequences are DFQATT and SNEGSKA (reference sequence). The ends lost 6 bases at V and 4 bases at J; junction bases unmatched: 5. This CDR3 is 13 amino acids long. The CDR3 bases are TGCAGTGCAAAGGGACAGGTGTACAATGAGCAGTTCTTC. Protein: CSAKGQVYNEQFF.

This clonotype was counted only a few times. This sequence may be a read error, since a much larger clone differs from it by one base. In nucleotides, the CDR3 is TGTGCCAGCAGCGTAGCAGAGGGAGAGACCCAGTACTTC. It yields the protein CASSVAEGETQYF. The chain combines TRBV7-3 with TRBJ2-5, with TRBD2 as a possible D gene (5 bases). Germline V CDR1 and CDR2: SGHTA, FQGTGA. The CDR3 totals 13 residues. V was pared by 5 bases and J by 4 bases, with 11 bases between.

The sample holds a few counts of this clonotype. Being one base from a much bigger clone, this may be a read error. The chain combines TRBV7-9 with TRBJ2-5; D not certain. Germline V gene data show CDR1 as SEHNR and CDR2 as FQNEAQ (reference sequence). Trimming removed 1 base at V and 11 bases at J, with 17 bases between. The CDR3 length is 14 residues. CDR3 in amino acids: CASSLGAGYNEQYF. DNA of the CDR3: TGTGCCAGCAGCTTAGGGGCAGGTTACAATGAGCAGTACTTC.

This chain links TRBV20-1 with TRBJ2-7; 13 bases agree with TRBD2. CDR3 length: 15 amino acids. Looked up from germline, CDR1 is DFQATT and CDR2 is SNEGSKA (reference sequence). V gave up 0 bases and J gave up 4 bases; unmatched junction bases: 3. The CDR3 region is CSARDSTSGRYEQYF. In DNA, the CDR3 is TGCAGTGCTAGAGATTCGACTAGCGGGAGGTACGAGCAGTACTTC.

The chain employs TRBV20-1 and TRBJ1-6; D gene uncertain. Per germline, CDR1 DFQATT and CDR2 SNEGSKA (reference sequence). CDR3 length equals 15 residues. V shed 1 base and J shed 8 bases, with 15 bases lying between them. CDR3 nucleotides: TGCAGTGCTAGAGCAAGCGGGCGCACGGATTCACCCCTCCACTTT. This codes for CSARASGRTDSPLHF.

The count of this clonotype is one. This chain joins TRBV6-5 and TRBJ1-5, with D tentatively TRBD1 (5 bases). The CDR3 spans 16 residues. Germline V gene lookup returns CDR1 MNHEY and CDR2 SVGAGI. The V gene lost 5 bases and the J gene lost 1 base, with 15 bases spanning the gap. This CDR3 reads CASSRAGLGSNQPQHF. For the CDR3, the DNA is TGTGCCAGCAGTCGTGCGGGACTCGGGAGCAATCAGCCCCAGCATTTT.

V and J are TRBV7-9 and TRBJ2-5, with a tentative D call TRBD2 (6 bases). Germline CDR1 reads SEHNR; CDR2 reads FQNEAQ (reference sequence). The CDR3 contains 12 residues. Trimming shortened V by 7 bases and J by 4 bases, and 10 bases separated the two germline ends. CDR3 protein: CASIAAGETQYF. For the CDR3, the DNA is TGTGCCAGCATAGCAGCGGGAGAGACCCAGTACTTC.

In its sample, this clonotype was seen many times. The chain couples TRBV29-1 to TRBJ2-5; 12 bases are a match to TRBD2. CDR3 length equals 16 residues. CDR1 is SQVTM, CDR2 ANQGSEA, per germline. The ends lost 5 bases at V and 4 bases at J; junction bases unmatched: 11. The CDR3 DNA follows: TGCAGCGTTAAGGGACTAGCGGGCGAGATTAGAGAGACCCAGTACTTC. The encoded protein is CSVKGLAGEIRETQYF.

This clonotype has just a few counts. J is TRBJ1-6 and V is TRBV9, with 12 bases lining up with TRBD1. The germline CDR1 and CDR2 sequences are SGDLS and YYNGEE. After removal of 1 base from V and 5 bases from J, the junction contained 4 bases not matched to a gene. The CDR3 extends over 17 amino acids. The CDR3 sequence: CASSVSGQGADNSPLHF. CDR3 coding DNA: TGTGCCAGCAGCGTATCGGGACAGGGGGCCGATAATTCACCCCTCCACTTT.

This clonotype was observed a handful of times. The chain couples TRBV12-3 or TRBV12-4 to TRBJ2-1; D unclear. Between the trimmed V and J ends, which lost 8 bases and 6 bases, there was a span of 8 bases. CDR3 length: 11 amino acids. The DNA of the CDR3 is TGTGCCAGCCTTCAAGGCAATGAGCAGTTCTTC. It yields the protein CASLQGNEQFF.

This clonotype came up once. The CDR3 bases are TGTGCCAGCAGTTTGTTTACAGGCAGCAGCAAGGGGTCACCCCTCCACTTT. Its protein product is CASSLFTGSSKGSPLHF. This chain connects TRBV12-3 or TRBV12-4 to TRBJ1-6; TRBD1 might be the D (5 bases). The CDR3 loop spans 17 amino acids. V gave up 3 bases and J gave up 10 bases, with 22 bases separating them.

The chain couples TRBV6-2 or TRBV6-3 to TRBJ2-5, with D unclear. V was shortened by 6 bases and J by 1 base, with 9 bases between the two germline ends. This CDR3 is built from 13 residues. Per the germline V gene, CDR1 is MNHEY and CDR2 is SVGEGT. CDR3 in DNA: TGTGCCAGCAGGCCAACAGCCCAAGAGACCCAGTACTTC. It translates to CASRPTAQETQYF.

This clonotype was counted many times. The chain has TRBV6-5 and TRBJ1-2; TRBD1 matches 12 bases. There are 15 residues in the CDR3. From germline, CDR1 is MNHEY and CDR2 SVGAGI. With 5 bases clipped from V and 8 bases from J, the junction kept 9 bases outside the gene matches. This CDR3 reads CASSPPGTGGAGYTF. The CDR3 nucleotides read TGTGCCAGCAGTCCCCCCGGGACAGGGGGCGCAGGCTACACCTTC.

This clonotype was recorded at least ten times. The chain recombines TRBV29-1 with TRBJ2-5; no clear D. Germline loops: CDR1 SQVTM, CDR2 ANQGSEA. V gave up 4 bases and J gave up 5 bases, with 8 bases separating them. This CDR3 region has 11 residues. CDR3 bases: TGCAGCGTTGTGGGGTTTGAGACCCAGTACTTC. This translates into CSVVGFETQYF.

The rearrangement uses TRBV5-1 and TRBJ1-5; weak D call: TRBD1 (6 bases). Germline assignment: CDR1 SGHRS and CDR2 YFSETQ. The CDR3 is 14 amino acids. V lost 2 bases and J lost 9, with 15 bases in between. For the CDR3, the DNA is TGCGCCAGCAGCTTAACGACAGGAACGGGGCCCCAGCATTTT. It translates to CASSLTTGTGPQHF.

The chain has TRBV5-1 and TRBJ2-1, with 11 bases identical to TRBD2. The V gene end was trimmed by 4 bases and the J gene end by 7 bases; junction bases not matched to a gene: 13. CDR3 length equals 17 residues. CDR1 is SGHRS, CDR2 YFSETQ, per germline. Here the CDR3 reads CASSKASSGGAINEQFF. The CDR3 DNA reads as TGCGCCAGCAGCAAGGCGAGTAGCGGGGGGGCCATTAATGAGCAGTTCTTC.